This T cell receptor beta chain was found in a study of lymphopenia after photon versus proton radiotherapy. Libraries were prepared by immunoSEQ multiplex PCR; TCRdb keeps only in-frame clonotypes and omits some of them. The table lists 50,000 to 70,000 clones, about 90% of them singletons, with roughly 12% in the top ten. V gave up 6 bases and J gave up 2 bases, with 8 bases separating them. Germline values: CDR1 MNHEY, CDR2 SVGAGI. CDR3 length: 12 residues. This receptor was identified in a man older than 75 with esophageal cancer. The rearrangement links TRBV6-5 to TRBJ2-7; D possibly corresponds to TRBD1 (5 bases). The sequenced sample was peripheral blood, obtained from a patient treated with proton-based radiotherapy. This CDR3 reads CASSQGTYEQYF. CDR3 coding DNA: TGTGCCAGCAGCCAGGGTACCTACGAGCAGTACTTC.